The 8 T cell receptor beta chains given below trace back to one sample, sequenced in a study of blood T cell repertoires in COVID-19. Sequencing was performed with immunoSEQ multiplex PCR; in TCRdb, only in-frame clones are kept and a portion is missing. The table records roughly 170,000 clones, approximately 82% of them present only once. The sequenced material came from PBMCs or T cells enriched from blood (not recorded which). Receptor source: a woman aged 50 to 60 who had recovered from COVID-19.

This chain uses TRBV11-2 with TRBJ1-2; a weak D match, TRBD1 (6 bases). The CDR3 consists of 15 residues. V was clipped by 0 bases and J by 5 bases, with 13 bases between them. Germline V lookup: CDR1 SGHAT, CDR2 FQNNGV. The CDR3 sequence is CASSLDGTPPYGYTF. The CDR3 coding sequence is TGTGCCAGCAGCTTAGATGGGACACCTCCATATGGCTACACCTTC.

As concerns this clone: Additional DNA sequences in this sample encode the identical CDR3. The rearrangement joins TRBV7-2 to TRBJ2-5; D remains unclear. Germline V lookup: CDR1 SGHTA, CDR2 FQGNSA. The CDR3 totals 11 residues. The V end lost 5 bases, the J end lost 2 bases, and 3 bases lay between the germline ends. The CDR3, as DNA: TGTGCCAGCAGCCTGCAAGAGACCCAGTACTTC. This codes for CASSLQETQYF.

The sample holds a few counts of this clone. Other DNA variants within this sample encode the same CDR3. The chain is built from TRBV12-3 or TRBV12-4 and TRBJ1-5; the match to TRBD1 covers 8 bases. Trimming cost V 6 bases and J 5 bases; bases outside gene matches: 3. This CDR3 region has 13 residues. In DNA form, the CDR3 reads TGTGCCAGCAGCCGACAGGGGCATCAGCCCCAGCATTTT. Protein: CASSRQGHQPQHF.

The chain carries TRBV19 and TRBJ1-5; 10 bases agree with TRBD1. The CDR3 spans 15 residues. Looked up from germline, CDR1 is LNHDA and CDR2 is SQIVND (reference sequence). Trimming cost V 7 bases and J 7 bases; bases outside gene matches: 10. DNA for the CDR3: TGTGCCAGTACCGGGACAGGGGCCTTATCACAGCCCCAGCATTTT. Amino acids: CASTGTGALSQPQHF.

This chain uses TRBV18 with TRBJ1-2; D unresolved. Germline lookup yields CDR1 KGHSH and CDR2 LQKENI. This CDR3 has 13 amino acids. The germline V and J ends were trimmed by 3 bases and 0 bases, with 5 bases remaining between them. In DNA form, the CDR3 reads TGTGCCAGCTCACCCGTTCCTAACTATGGCTACACCTTC. Its protein is CASSPVPNYGYTF. The variable domain in full, with the rest retrieved from reference TRBV18 and TRBJ1-2, is NAGVMQNPRHLVRRRGQEARLRCSPMKGHSHVYWYRQLPEEGLKFMVYLQKENIIDESGMPKERFSAEFPKEGPSILRIQQVVRGDSAAYFCASSPVPNYGYTFGSGTRLTVV.

The chain carries TRBV7-8 and TRBJ2-1; TRBD2 matches at 10 bases. Trimming removed 5 bases from V and 3 bases from J; junction bases left unmatched: 7. This CDR3 has 16 residues. In germline, CDR1 is SGHVS, CDR2 FQNEAQ. For the CDR3, the DNA is TGTGCCAGCAGCCCGTCTAGCGGGGGCTTCTACAATGAGCAGTTCTTC. This encodes CASSPSSGGFYNEQFF.

This chain joins TRBV6-5 and TRBJ2-5; maybe TRBD1 (5 bases). The CDR3 loop spans 15 amino acids. Germline V gives CDR1 MNHEY, CDR2 SVGAGI. V shed 3 bases and J shed 6 bases, with 17 bases lying between them. The CDR3 bases are TGTGCCAGCAGTTATTTATCCAGCAGGGATAAGACCCAGTACTTC. Translating gives CASSYLSSRDKTQYF.

The rearrangement uses TRBV21-1 and TRBJ2-5; TRBD2 is the table's D call and was not checked against the DNA. TRBV21-1 is recorded as a pseudogene. The CDR3 runs 14 residues. Here the CDR3 DNA reads TGTGCCAGCAGCCTTCGCGGGAGCGGAGAGACCCAGTACTTC. It specifies CASSLRGSGETQYF.